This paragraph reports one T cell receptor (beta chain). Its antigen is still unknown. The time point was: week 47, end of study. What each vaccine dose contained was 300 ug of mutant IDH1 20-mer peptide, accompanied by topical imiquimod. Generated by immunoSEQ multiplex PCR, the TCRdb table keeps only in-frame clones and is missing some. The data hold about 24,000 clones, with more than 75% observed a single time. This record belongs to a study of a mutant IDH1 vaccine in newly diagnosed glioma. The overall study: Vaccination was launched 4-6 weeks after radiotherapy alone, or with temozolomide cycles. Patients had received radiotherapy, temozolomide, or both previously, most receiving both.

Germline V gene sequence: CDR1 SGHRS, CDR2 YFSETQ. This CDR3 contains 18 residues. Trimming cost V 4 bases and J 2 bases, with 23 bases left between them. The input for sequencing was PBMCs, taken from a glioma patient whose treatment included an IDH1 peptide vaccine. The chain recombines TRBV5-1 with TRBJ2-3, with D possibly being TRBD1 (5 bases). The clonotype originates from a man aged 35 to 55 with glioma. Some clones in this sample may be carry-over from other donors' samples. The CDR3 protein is CASSLTYRPEPPTDTQYF. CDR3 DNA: TGCGCCAGCAGCCTTACCTACAGGCCCGAACCCCCCACAGATACGCAGTATTTT.